The T cell receptor (beta chain) described here comes from a study of blood T cell repertoires in COVID-19. Overall study: Material from acute and convalescent COVID-19 was sourced from the United States, Italy and Spain. From T cells, B-cell-depleted T cells, or PBMCs came the material, which was cDNA or gDNA.

Repertoires were generated with immunoSEQ multiplex PCR, while TCRdb's copy carries only in-frame clones and drops some. This sample has hundreds of thousands of clones; roughly 87% occur once, and the top ten carry 2.2%. The CDR3 runs to 14 residues. Germline assignment: CDR1 MDHEN and CDR2 SYDVKM. V lost 5 bases, J lost 6 bases, and 7 bases stayed unmatched. V and J are TRBV28 and TRBJ1-5, with 7 bases identical to TRBD1. The sample consisted of peripheral blood. The clonotype originates from a woman in her forties or fifties who had recovered from COVID-19. The CDR3 sequence: CASSPTGMAQPQHF. CDR3 nucleotides: TGTGCCAGCAGTCCGACAGGGATGGCTCAGCCCCAGCATTTT.